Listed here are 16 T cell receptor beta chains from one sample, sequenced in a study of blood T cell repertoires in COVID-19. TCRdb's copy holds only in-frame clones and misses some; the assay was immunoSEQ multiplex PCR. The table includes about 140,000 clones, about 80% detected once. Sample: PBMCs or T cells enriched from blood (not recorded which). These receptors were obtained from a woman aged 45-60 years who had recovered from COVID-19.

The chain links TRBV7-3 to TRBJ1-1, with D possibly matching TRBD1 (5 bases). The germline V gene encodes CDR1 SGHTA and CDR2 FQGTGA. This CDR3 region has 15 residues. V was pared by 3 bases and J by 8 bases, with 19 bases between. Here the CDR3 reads CASSLSRVGDSEAFF. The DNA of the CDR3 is TGTGCCAGCAGCTTGAGTCGAGTAGGTGACAGCGAAGCTTTCTTT.

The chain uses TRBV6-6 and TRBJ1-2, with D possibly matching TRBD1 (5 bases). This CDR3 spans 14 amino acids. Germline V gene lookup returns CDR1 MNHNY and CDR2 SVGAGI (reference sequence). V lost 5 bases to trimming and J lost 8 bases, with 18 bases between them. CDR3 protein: CASSQQALRAGYTF. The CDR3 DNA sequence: TGTGCCAGCAGTCAACAGGCCCTCCGGGCGGGCTACACCTTC.

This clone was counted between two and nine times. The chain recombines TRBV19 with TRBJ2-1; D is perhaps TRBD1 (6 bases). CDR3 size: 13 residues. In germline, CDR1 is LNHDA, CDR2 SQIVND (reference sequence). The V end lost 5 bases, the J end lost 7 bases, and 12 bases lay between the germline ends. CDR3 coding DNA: TGTGCCAGTAGTCAAGGGGGTGAAAATGAGCAGTTCTTC. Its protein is CASSQGGENEQFF.

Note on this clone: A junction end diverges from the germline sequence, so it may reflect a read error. The CDR3 DNA reads as TGTGCCAGCAGAACAACAAGGCTAGCGTACAGTGAGCAGTTCTTC. It yields the protein CASRTTRLAYSEQFF. The V gene is TRBV28, the J gene TRBJ2-1; a possible D gene is TRBD2 (6 bases). Germline CDR1 reads MDHEN; CDR2 reads SYDVKM. The CDR3 contains 15 residues.

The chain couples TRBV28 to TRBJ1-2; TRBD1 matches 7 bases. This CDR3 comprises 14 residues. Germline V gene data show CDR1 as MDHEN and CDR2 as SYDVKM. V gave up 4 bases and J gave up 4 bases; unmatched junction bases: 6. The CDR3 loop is CASSYSAGGYGYTF. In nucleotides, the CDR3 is TGTGCCAGCAGTTATTCAGCAGGGGGCTATGGCTACACCTTC.

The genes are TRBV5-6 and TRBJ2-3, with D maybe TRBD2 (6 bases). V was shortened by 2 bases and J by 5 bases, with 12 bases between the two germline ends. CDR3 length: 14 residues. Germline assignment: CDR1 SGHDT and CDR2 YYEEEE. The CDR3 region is CASSFGAGLDTQYF. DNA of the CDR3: TGTGCCAGCAGCTTTGGGGCGGGGCTAGATACGCAGTATTTT.

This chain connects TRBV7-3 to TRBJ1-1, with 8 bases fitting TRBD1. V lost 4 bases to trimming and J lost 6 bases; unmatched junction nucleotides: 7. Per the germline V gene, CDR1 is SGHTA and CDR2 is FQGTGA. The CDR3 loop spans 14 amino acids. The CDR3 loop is CASSSTGDTAEAFF. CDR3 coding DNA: TGTGCCAGCAGCTCGACAGGGGATACGGCTGAAGCTTTCTTT.

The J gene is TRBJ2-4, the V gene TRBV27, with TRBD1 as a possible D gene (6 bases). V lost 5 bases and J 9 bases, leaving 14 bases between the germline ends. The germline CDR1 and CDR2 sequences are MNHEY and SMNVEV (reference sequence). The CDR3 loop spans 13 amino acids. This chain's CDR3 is CASSATRGSIQYF. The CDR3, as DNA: TGTGCCAGCAGTGCGACGAGGGGGAGCATTCAGTACTTC.

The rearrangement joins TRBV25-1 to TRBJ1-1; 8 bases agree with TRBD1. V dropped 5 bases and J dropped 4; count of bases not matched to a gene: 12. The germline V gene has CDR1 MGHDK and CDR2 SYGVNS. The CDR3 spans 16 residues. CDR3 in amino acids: CASSNKVGTGGTEAFF. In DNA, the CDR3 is TGTGCCAGCAGTAACAAGGTCGGAACAGGGGGCACTGAAGCTTTCTTT.

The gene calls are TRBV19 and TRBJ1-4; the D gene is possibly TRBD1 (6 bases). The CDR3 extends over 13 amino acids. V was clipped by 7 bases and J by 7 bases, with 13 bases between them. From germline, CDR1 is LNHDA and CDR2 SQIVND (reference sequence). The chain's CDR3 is CASNGRGFEKLFF. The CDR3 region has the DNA TGTGCCAGTAACGGCAGGGGTTTTGAAAAACTGTTTTTT.

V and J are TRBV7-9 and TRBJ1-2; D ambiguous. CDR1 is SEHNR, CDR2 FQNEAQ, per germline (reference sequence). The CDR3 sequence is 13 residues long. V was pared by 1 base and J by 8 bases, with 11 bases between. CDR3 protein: CASSLVIEAGYTF. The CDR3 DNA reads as TGTGCCAGCAGCTTAGTTATAGAGGCGGGCTACACCTTC.

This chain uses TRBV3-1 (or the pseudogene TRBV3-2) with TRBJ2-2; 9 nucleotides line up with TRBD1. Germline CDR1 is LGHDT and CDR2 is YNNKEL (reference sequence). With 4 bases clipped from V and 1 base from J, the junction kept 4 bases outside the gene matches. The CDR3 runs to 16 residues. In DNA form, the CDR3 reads TGTGCCAGCAGCCGTATGACAGGGGGGAACACCGGGGAGCTGTTTTTT. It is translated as CASSRMTGGNTGELFF.

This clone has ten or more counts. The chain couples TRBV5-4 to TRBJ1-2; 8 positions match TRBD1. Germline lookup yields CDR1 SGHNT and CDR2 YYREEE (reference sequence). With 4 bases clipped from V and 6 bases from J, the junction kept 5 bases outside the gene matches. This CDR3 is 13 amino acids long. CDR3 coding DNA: TGTGCCAGCAGCCCGACAGGGGAGAATGGCTACACCTTC. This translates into CASSPTGENGYTF.

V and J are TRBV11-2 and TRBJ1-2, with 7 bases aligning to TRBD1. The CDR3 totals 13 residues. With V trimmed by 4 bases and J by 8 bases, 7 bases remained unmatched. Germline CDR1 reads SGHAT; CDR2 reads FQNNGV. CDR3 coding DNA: TGTGCCAGCAGCTCGACAGGGAAATACGGCTACACCTTC. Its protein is CASSSTGKYGYTF.

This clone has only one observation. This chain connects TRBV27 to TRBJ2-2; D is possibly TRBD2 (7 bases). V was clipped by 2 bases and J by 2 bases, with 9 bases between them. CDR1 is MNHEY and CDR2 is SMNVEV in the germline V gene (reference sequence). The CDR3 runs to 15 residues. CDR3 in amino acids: CASSLGGGNTGELFF. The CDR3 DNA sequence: TGTGCCAGCAGTTTAGGGGGGGGCAACACCGGGGAGCTGTTTTTT.

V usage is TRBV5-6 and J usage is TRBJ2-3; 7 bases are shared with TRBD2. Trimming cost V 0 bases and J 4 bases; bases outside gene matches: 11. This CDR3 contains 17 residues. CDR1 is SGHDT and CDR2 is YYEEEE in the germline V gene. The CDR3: CASSLVAGPGGADTQYF. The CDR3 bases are TGTGCCAGCAGCTTGGTAGCGGGTCCGGGAGGCGCAGATACGCAGTATTTT. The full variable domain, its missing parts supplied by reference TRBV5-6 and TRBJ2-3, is DAGVTQSPTHLIKTRGQQVTLRCSPKSGHDTVSWYQQALGQGPQFIFQYYEEEERQRGNFPDRFSGHQFPNYSSELNVNALLLGDSALYLCASSLVAGPGGADTQYFGPGTRLTVL.